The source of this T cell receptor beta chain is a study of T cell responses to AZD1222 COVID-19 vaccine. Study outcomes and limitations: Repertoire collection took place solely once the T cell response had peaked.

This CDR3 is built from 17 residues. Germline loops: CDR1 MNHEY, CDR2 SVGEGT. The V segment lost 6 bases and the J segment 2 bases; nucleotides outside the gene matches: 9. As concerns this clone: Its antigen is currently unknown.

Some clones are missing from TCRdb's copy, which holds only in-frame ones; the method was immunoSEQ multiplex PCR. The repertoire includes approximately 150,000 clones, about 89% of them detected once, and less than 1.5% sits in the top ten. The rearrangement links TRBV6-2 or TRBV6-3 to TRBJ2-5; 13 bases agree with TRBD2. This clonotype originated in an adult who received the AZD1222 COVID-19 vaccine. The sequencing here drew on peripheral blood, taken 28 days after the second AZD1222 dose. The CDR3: CASSSPWTSGGQETQYF. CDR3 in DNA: TGTGCCAGCAGCTCGCCTTGGACTAGCGGGGGACAAGAGACCCAGTACTTC.